The 18 T cell receptor beta chains listed next were all sequenced from one sample in a study of T cell responses to AZD1222 COVID-19 vaccine. The repertoire was sequenced with immunoSEQ multiplex PCR; TCRdb's copy has only in-frame clones and lacks some. The sample lists more than 140,000 clones, approximately 88% occurring once. The sample consisted of peripheral blood, taken on day 0 of MenACWY control vaccination. The receptors here all came from an adult in good health.

CDR3 sequence: CASSFHGGGREEKLFF. The CDR3 region has the DNA TGTGCCAGCAGTTTCCACGGGGGGGGGCGGGAAGAAAAACTGTTTTTT. V and J are TRBV27 and TRBJ1-4; D is possibly TRBD1 (6 bases). In germline, CDR1 is MNHEY, CDR2 SMNVEV (reference sequence). The CDR3 runs to 16 residues. Trimming shortened V by 3 bases and J by 8 bases, and 19 bases separated the two germline ends.

The V and J genes are TRBV5-4 and TRBJ2-5; 7 bases map to TRBD1. With 2 bases clipped from V and 5 bases from J, the junction kept 6 bases outside the gene matches. The CDR3 is 14 amino acids. CDR1 and CDR2 (germline): SGHNT, YYREEE (reference sequence). This CDR3 reads CASSLDRVRETQYF. The CDR3 DNA is TGTGCCAGCAGCTTAGACAGGGTGAGGGAGACCCAGTACTTC. Full variable domain (outside the CDR3, taken from reference TRBV5-4 and TRBJ2-5): ETGVTQSPTHLIKTRGQQVTLRCSSQSGHNTVSWYQQALGQGPQFIFQYYREEENGRGNFPPRFSGLQFPNYSSELNVNALELDDSALYLCASSLDRVRETQYFGPGTRLLVL.

This clone showed up many times. The J gene is TRBJ2-7, the V gene TRBV11-3; 12 nucleotides agree with TRBD1. CDR1 SGHNT and CDR2 YENEEA come from the germline V gene. V shed 4 bases, J shed 3 bases, and the junction held 13 bases outside the gene matches. This CDR3 region has 18 residues. CDR3 residues: CASSSAPWDRGPVYEQYF. DNA for the CDR3: TGTGCCAGCAGCTCAGCCCCTTGGGACAGGGGGCCTGTCTACGAGCAGTACTTC.

This chain joins TRBV30 and TRBJ1-2; TRBD1 might be the D (6 bases). The CDR3 contains 12 residues. Germline loops: CDR1 GTSNPN, CDR2 SVGIG (reference sequence). Trimming left V 3 bases short and J 11 bases short, with 16 bases between. This CDR3 reads CAWSDGQTKYTF. As DNA, the CDR3 is TGTGCCTGGAGCGATGGACAGACTAAGTACACCTTC.

This chain uses TRBV2 with TRBJ2-3, with 9 bases aligning to TRBD1. The CDR3 consists of 14 residues. The junction had 10 bases not matched to a gene; V was cut back by 1 base and J by 14 bases. Germline CDR1 is SNHLY and CDR2 is FYNNEI. Here the CDR3 reads CASSEGTGDRGRYF. CDR3 DNA: TGTGCCAGCAGTGAAGGAACGGGTGACAGGGGGAGGTATTTT. Based on the CDR3 plus reference TRBV2 and TRBJ2-3, the full variable domain is EPEVTQTPSHQVTQMGQEVILRCVPISNHLYFYWYRQILGQKVEFLVSFYNNEISEKSEIFDDQFSVERPDGSNFTLKIRSTKLEDSAMYFCASSEGTGDRGRYFGPGTRLTVL.

A remark on this clone: Its ends do not fully match the called genes, so a read error is possible. The chain joins TRBV7-7 to TRBJ2-5; D gene ambiguous. Germline loops: CDR1 SSHAT, CDR2 FNYEAQ (reference sequence). CDR3 size: 13 residues. The CDR3 DNA reads as TGTGCTAGCAGCTTAGCATTGAAAGAGACCCAGTACTTC. It specifies CASSLALKETQYF.

This rearrangement joins TRBV4-2 to TRBJ1-2, with D unclear. There are 13 residues in the CDR3. Germline V CDR1 and CDR2: LGHNA, YNFKEQ. The V end was cut by 1 base, the J end by 4 bases, with 7 bases between. CDR3 nucleotides: TGTGCCAGCAGCCAAGGACGGTCCTATGGCTACACCTTC. This translates into CASSQGRSYGYTF.

The V call is TRBV5-5, the J call TRBJ2-2, with 7 positions matching TRBD1. Germline V gene lookup returns CDR1 SGHKS and CDR2 YYEKEE (reference sequence). Trimming at V came to 2 bases and at J to 3 bases, leaving 4 bases not matched to a gene. The CDR3 extends over 15 amino acids. This CDR3 is CASSLAGTDTGELFF. The CDR3 coding sequence is TGTGCCAGCAGCTTAGCCGGGACAGACACCGGGGAGCTGTTTTTT.

The V gene is TRBV7-3, the J gene TRBJ1-2; TRBD1 aligns across 7 bases. The CDR3 has 15 residues. V gave up 5 bases and J gave up 7 bases; unmatched junction bases: 13. Germline V lookup: CDR1 SGHTA, CDR2 FQGTGA. CDR3: CASSPTRDSSGGYTF. Here the CDR3 DNA reads TGTGCCAGCAGCCCGACTCGGGACAGCAGTGGTGGCTACACCTTC.

The chain links TRBV24-1 to TRBJ2-1; tentative D call: TRBD1 (9 bases). The CDR3 spans 17 residues. The germline CDR1 and CDR2 sequences are KGHDR and SFDVKD. V was pared by 4 bases and J by 9 bases, with 24 bases between. CDR3 region: CATSEIQGAAGVGEQFF. The DNA of the CDR3 is TGTGCCACCAGTGAGATACAGGGGGCAGCGGGAGTGGGTGAGCAGTTCTTC.

The chain has TRBV29-1 and TRBJ2-7; no clear D. CDR1 SQVTM and CDR2 ANQGSEA come from the germline V gene. The CDR3 length is 12 residues. Deletions cut 4 bases from V and 5 bases from J, with 12 bases between. CDR3 sequence: CSVGRRGNEQYF. The CDR3 DNA reads as TGCAGCGTTGGCCGCCGCGGTAACGAGCAGTACTTC.

The V gene is TRBV4-2, the J gene TRBJ2-6; TRBD2 aligns across 9 bases. V lost 4 bases, J lost 0 bases, and 10 bases stayed unmatched. Looked up from germline, CDR1 is LGHNA and CDR2 is YNFKEQ. This CDR3 contains 19 residues. The DNA of the CDR3 is TGTGCCAGCAGCCTAAATTCCGCTAGCGGGGCCTCTGGGGCCAACGTCCTGACTTTC. Translation: CASSLNSASGASGANVLTF.

In DNA form, the CDR3 reads TGTGCCAGCAGTCCCTTTGGGGGAAACACCATATATTTT. Translated: CASSPFGGNTIYF. The chain links TRBV27 to TRBJ1-3, with no clear D. The germline V gene has CDR1 MNHEY and CDR2 SMNVEV (reference sequence). The CDR3 has 13 amino acids. The germline V and J ends were trimmed by 5 bases and 4 bases, with 9 bases remaining between them.

This chain uses TRBV5-1 with TRBJ1-2; 9 bases map to TRBD1. The V gene end was trimmed by 5 bases and the J gene end by 2 bases; junction bases not matched to a gene: 7. Germline values: CDR1 SGHRS, CDR2 YFSETQ. This CDR3 spans 15 amino acids. The CDR3 reads CASSEVTGGNYGYTF. For the CDR3, the DNA is TGCGCCAGCAGTGAGGTTACAGGGGGCAACTATGGCTACACCTTC.

The chain has TRBV28 and TRBJ1-4, with TRBD1 matching 7 bases. This CDR3 has 16 amino acids. Germline V gene data show CDR1 as MDHEN and CDR2 as SYDVKM. V gave up 8 bases and J gave up 3 bases; unmatched junction bases: 12. The CDR3 DNA sequence: TGTGCCAGCCATACAGGGGACGCCACCCCTAATGAAAAACTGTTTTTT. Encoded protein: CASHTGDATPNEKLFF.

A few counts support this clone. The gene calls are TRBV19 and TRBJ1-5, with TRBD1 as a possible D gene (6 bases). CDR1 is LNHDA, CDR2 SQIVND, per germline (reference sequence). Trimming shortened V by 8 bases and J by 7 bases, and 24 bases separated the two germline ends. The CDR3 covers 16 residues. In DNA, the CDR3 is TGTGCCAGTGCCAGGAAGGGGCTGGGTAGGGGGCAGCCCCAGCATTTT. It translates to CASARKGLGRGQPQHF.

The chain joins TRBV7-9 to TRBJ1-3; D might be TRBD1 (5 bases). Germline CDR1 is SEHNR and CDR2 is FQNEAQ (reference sequence). Trimming left V 0 bases short and J 4 bases short, with 7 bases between. CDR3 length: 14 residues. CDR3 in amino acids: CASSLAGAGNTIYF. The CDR3 nucleotides read TGTGCCAGCAGCTTAGCAGGGGCGGGAAACACCATATATTTT. Variable domain in full (rest from reference TRBV7-9 and TRBJ1-3): DTGVSQNPRHKITKRGQNVTFRCDPISEHNRLYWYRQTLGQGPEFLTYFQNEAQLEKSRLLSDRFSAERPKGSFSTLEIQRTEQGDSAMYLCASSLAGAGNTIYFGEGSWLTVV.

This chain joins TRBV5-1 and TRBJ2-1; 13 positions agree with TRBD2. The CDR3 spans 18 residues. Trimming removed 0 bases from V and 6 bases from J; junction bases left unmatched: 9. Germline CDR1 reads SGHRS; CDR2 reads YFSETQ. CDR3 nucleotide sequence: TGCGCCAGCAGCTTGGCCTCCGCCGGGACTAGCGGGGTCAATGAGCAGTTCTTC. Its translation: CASSLASAGTSGVNEQFF.